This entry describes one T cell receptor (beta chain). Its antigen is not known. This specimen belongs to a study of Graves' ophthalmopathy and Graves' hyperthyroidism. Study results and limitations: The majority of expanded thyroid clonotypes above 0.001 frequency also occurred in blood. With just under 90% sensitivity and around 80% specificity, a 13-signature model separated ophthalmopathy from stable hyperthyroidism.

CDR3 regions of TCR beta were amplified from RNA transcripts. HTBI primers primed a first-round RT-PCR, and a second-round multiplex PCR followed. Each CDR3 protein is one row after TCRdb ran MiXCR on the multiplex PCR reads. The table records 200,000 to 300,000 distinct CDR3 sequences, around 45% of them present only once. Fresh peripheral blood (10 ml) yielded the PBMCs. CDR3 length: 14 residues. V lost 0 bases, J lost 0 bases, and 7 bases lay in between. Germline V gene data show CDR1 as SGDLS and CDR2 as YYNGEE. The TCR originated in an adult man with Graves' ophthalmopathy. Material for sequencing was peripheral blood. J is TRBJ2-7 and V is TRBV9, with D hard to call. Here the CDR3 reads CASSVEGYSYEQYF. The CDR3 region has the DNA TGTGCCAGCAGCGTAGAAGGTTACTCCTACGAGCAGTACTTC.